One sample yielded the 24 T cell receptor beta chains listed below, sequenced in a study of cytomegalovirus exposure and HLA in healthy donors. It was with 60 Vbeta and 13 Jbeta primers that the PCR ran. Clones were read by immunoSEQ multiplex PCR, and TCRdb kept only the in-frame ones, dropping some. This table holds approximately 170,000 clones, around 80% found once. Source material: PBMCs. These receptors originate from a woman aged 50 to 60 in good health and CMV-seropositive.

The count of this clone is one. The V and J genes are TRBV7-9 and TRBJ1-2; perhaps TRBD1 as D (5 bases). The germline V and J ends were trimmed by 5 bases and 6 bases, with 13 bases remaining between them. CDR1 and CDR2 (germline): SEHNR, FQNEAQ (reference sequence). CDR3 length equals 13 residues. In nucleotides, the CDR3 is TGTGCCAGCAGCCACGAGGCAGGGAATGGCTACACCTTC. Amino acid sequence: CASSHEAGNGYTF.

This chain joins TRBV11-3 and TRBJ2-1, with D perhaps TRBD2 (7 bases). V was cut by 3 bases and J by 7 bases, with 13 bases left in between. Germline V gives CDR1 SGHNT, CDR2 YENEEA. The CDR3 consists of 14 residues. This CDR3 reads CASSFGRGGNEQFF. In DNA, the CDR3 is TGTGCCAGCAGCTTCGGTAGGGGGGGTAATGAGCAGTTCTTC.

This clone was seen once. The CDR3 region is CASSIAPPGHNSPLHF. For the CDR3, the DNA is TGTGCCAGTAGTATAGCCCCCCCAGGGCATAATTCACCCCTCCACTTT. The gene calls are TRBV19 and TRBJ1-6, with D possibly matching TRBD1 (5 bases). Germline CDR1 LNHDA, CDR2 SQIVND (reference sequence). The CDR3 has 16 amino acids. Trimming shortened V by 1 base and J by 5 bases, and 12 bases separated the two germline ends.

V is TRBV5-1 and J is TRBJ1-1; possible D gene TRBD1, 5 bases. The CDR3 is made up of 16 amino acids. CDR1 is SGHRS and CDR2 is YFSETQ in the germline V gene. Trimming stripped 0 bases from V and 2 bases from J, with 14 bases between. The CDR3 nucleotides read TGCGCCAGCAGCTTGGTAAGGGGTAGATTCAACACTGAAGCTTTCTTT. Translated: CASSLVRGRFNTEAFF.

The chain employs TRBV15 and TRBJ1-6, with no clear D. Germline CDR1 and CDR2: LNHNV and YYDKDF (reference sequence). The CDR3 is 13 residues long. The V end lost 0 bases, the J end lost 7 bases, and 4 bases lay between the germline ends. CDR3 in amino acids: CATSRDLNSPLHF. The CDR3 nucleotides are TGTGCCACCAGCAGAGATCTAAATTCACCCCTCCACTTT.

The V gene is TRBV5-4, the J gene TRBJ2-7, with 11 bases aligning to TRBD2. Germline CDR1 reads SGHNT; CDR2 reads YYREEE (reference sequence). V trimming: 9 bases; J trimming: 2 bases; junction bases outside the gene matches: 7. CDR3 length: 14 residues. For the CDR3, the DNA is TGTGCCACCGGGACTAGCGGTCTCGCCTACGAGCAGTACTTC. This gives the protein CATGTSGLAYEQYF.

The chain carries TRBV5-4 and TRBJ1-1; D is uncertain. This CDR3 has 14 amino acids. Trimming took 1 base from V and 2 from J, leaving 9 bases between them. The germline V gene has CDR1 SGHNT and CDR2 YYREEE (reference sequence). The CDR3 region is CASSLFGSNTEAFF. The CDR3 DNA follows: TGTGCCAGCAGCTTGTTTGGGAGCAACACTGAAGCTTTCTTT.

CDR3 coding DNA: TGCGCCAGCAGCCAAGATTGGGAGGGAAGCGATGGCTACACCTTC. It is translated as CASSQDWEGSDGYTF. The chain joins TRBV4-3 to TRBJ1-2; no clear D. The V end lost 0 bases, the J end lost 6 bases, and 14 bases lay between the germline ends. CDR3 length: 15 residues. Per germline, CDR1 LGHNA and CDR2 YSLEER.

The genes are TRBV10-3 and TRBJ1-1, with no clear D. The CDR3 contains 12 residues. V lost 10 bases, J lost 1 base, and 10 bases lay in between. Germline CDR1 reads ENHRY; CDR2 reads SYGVKD. In nucleotides, the CDR3 is TGTGCCACCGGGGTGGGGAACACTGAAGCTTTCTTT. It codes for CATGVGNTEAFF.

This clone appeared a few times. This chain joins TRBV2 and TRBJ2-1, with unresolved D. Trimming shortened V by 5 bases and J by 7 bases, and 12 bases separated the two germline ends. This CDR3 has 13 residues. The germline gives CDR1 SNHLY, CDR2 FYNNEI. CDR3 sequence: CASSPRVENEQFF. The CDR3, as DNA: TGTGCCAGCAGTCCCCGAGTGGAGAATGAGCAGTTCTTC.

Concerning this clone: This CDR3 is also generated by other DNA sequences in the sample. The chain is built from TRBV9 and TRBJ1-2; TRBD1 might be the D (5 bases). Trimming removed 3 bases from V and 4 bases from J, with 7 bases in between. Germline V lookup: CDR1 SGDLS, CDR2 YYNGEE. The CDR3 spans 12 residues. CDR3 nucleotides: TGTGCCAGCAGCGGTGACAGCTATGGCTACACCTTC. This gives the protein CASSGDSYGYTF.

The chain carries TRBV10-3 and TRBJ1-1; a weak D match, TRBD1 (6 bases). The V gene lost 6 bases and the J gene lost 8 bases, with 16 bases spanning the gap. This CDR3 region has 13 residues. Germline V CDR1 and CDR2: ENHRY, SYGVKD. The CDR3 DNA reads TGTGCCATCAGCATGACTTTGGACAGAGAAGCTTTCTTT. It encodes CAISMTLDREAFF.

The table lists this clone with a count of one. The chain employs TRBV19 and TRBJ2-5, with D perhaps TRBD1 (6 bases). The V end was cut by 5 bases, the J end by 5 bases, with 18 bases between. The germline V gene has CDR1 LNHDA and CDR2 SQIVND (reference sequence). The CDR3 extends over 15 amino acids. This CDR3 reads CASSASSGVWETQYF. For the CDR3, the DNA is TGTGCCAGTAGTGCCAGCTCAGGGGTATGGGAGACCCAGTACTTC.

This rearrangement joins TRBV6-5 to TRBJ1-2, with 7 bases fitting TRBD1. This CDR3 has 13 amino acids. Germline CDR1 is MNHEY and CDR2 is SVGAGI. V was pared by 5 bases and J by 5 bases, with 5 bases of the junction left unmatched. The DNA for the CDR3 is TGTGCCAGCAGTCTCGGGACAGAATATGGCTACACCTTC. This codes for CASSLGTEYGYTF.

The CDR3 nucleotides read TGTGCCAGCAGCCCAGGGTGGGTTAGCCCCGGGGAGCTGTTTTTT. Protein sequence: CASSPGWVSPGELFF. The rearrangement links TRBV11-2 to TRBJ2-2; D is perhaps TRBD1 (5 bases). Germline V gene data show CDR1 as SGHAT and CDR2 as FQNNGV. The CDR3 consists of 15 residues. The V and J ends lost 5 bases and 6 bases respectively, with 16 bases between them.

The chain recombines TRBV28 with TRBJ2-3, with 8 bases matching TRBD1. With V trimmed by 6 bases and J by 1 base, 0 bases remained unmatched. This CDR3 region has 13 residues. Germline CDR1 and CDR2: MDHEN and SYDVKM. This CDR3 reads CASRDRGTDTQYF. CDR3 nucleotide sequence: TGTGCCAGCAGGGACAGGGGCACAGATACGCAGTATTTT.

This clone has more than one count but fewer than ten. This chain connects TRBV6-5 to TRBJ1-1; tentative D call: TRBD1 (5 bases). The V end lost 5 bases, the J end lost 1 base, and 11 bases lay between the germline ends. Germline assignment: CDR1 MNHEY and CDR2 SVGAGI. There are 14 residues in the CDR3. CDR3 amino acids: CASSTGLRNTEAFF. CDR3 nucleotides: TGTGCCAGCAGTACAGGTCTGAGGAACACTGAAGCTTTCTTT.

This clone came up a few times. The chain has TRBV7-2 and TRBJ2-1; D gene ambiguous. Looked up from germline, CDR1 is SGHTA and CDR2 is FQGNSA. The V end lost 1 base, the J end lost 6 bases, and 10 bases lay between the germline ends. The CDR3 spans 14 residues. The CDR3 nucleotides are TGTGCCAGCAGCTTAGATGCGCCAAGCAATGAGCAGTTCTTC. Its translation is CASSLDAPSNEQFF.

This clone was counted once. The V and J genes are TRBV6-6 and TRBJ1-4, with TRBD1 identical over 7 bases. Per germline, CDR1 MNHNY and CDR2 SVGAGI (reference sequence). With V trimmed by 6 bases and J by 3 bases, 10 bases remained unmatched. This CDR3 spans 16 amino acids. In DNA form, the CDR3 reads TGTGCCAGCAGCACCTTAAGGGGGCTGGCTAATGAAAAACTGTTTTTT. This encodes CASSTLRGLANEKLFF.

The chain is built from TRBV15 and TRBJ1-5, with 7 bases aligning to TRBD1. V lost 1 base and J lost 2; bases outside the gene matches: 5. The germline CDR1 and CDR2 sequences are LNHNV and YYDKDF (reference sequence). The CDR3 has 16 amino acids. The CDR3 nucleotides are TGTGCCACCAGCAGAGCCCCCGGACAGGGCAATCAGCCCCAGCATTTT. This translates into CATSRAPGQGNQPQHF.

The chain carries TRBV7-9 and TRBJ2-7; 9 bases match TRBD1. Trimming removed 5 bases from V and 2 bases from J; junction bases left unmatched: 7. Germline CDR1 and CDR2: SEHNR and FQNEAQ (reference sequence). This CDR3 is 15 amino acids long. The CDR3 protein is CASSRGTGQPYEQYF. The CDR3 nucleotides read TGTGCCAGCAGCCGAGGGACAGGGCAGCCCTACGAGCAGTACTTC.

V gene TRBV2 combines with J gene TRBJ2-1; no clear D gene. Deletions cut 2 bases from V and 0 bases from J, with 5 bases between. This CDR3 is built from 14 residues. The germline V gene has CDR1 SNHLY and CDR2 FYNNEI. DNA of the CDR3: TGTGCCAGCAGTGAACGGTCCTCCTACAATGAGCAGTTCTTC. Translating it yields CASSERSSYNEQFF. The whole variable domain, filled in from reference TRBV2 and TRBJ2-1, reads EPEVTQTPSHQVTQMGQEVILRCVPISNHLYFYWYRQILGQKVEFLVSFYNNEISEKSEIFDDQFSVERPDGSNFTLKIRSTKLEDSAMYFCASSERSSYNEQFFGPGTRLTVL.

The chain couples TRBV15 to TRBJ2-7; tentative D call: TRBD1 (6 bases). This CDR3 has 13 amino acids. From germline, CDR1 is LNHNV and CDR2 YYDKDF (reference sequence). The V end lost 3 bases, the J end lost 0 bases, and 6 bases lay between the germline ends. This CDR3 reads CATSRDSSYEQYF. The CDR3 region has the DNA TGTGCCACCAGCAGGGACAGCTCCTACGAGCAGTACTTC. The variable domain in full, with the rest retrieved from reference TRBV15 and TRBJ2-7, is DAMVIQNPRYQVTQFGKPVTLSCSQTLNHNVMYWYQQKSSQAPKLLFHYYDKDFNNEADTPDNFQSRRPNTSFCFLDIRSPGLGDTAMYLCATSRDSSYEQYFGPGTRLTVT.

This chain uses TRBV9 with TRBJ1-5, with 9 nucleotides matching TRBD1. This CDR3 has 13 amino acids. The ends lost 3 bases at V and 8 bases at J; junction bases unmatched: 3. Germline lookup yields CDR1 SGDLS and CDR2 YYNGEE. The CDR3: CASSGRTGEPQHF. The CDR3 DNA sequence: TGTGCCAGCAGCGGAAGGACAGGGGAGCCCCAGCATTTT.